The 13 T cell receptor beta chains presented below share a single source sample, sequenced in a study of CD8 T cells in ankylosing spondylitis. TCRdb passed the 5' RACE reads through MiXCR, listing each CDR3 protein once. The sample lists 250,000 to 300,000 distinct CDR3 sequences; 20% were seen once. Sequencing used blood, either unsorted or a sorted T cell fraction (not recorded which). Every receptor here comes from a male donor with ankylosing spondylitis or in good health (not recorded which).

The chain recombines TRBV11-2 with TRBJ2-2; D tentatively reads TRBD1 or TRBD2 (5 bases each). Trimming took off 2 bases at V and 1 base at J, with 8 bases between the two ends. The CDR3 has 15 residues. Germline V lookup: CDR1 SGHAT, CDR2 FQNNGV. In DNA, the CDR3 is TGTGCCAGCAGCTTACATGGGGGGAACACCGGGGAGCTGTTTTTT. Amino acid sequence: CASSLHGGNTGELFF.

This chain uses TRBV5-6 with TRBJ1-1; D unresolved. This CDR3 contains 17 residues. The V gene's germline CDR1 is SGHDT and CDR2 YYEEEE. Trimming stripped 0 bases from V and 1 base from J, with 16 bases between. The CDR3 DNA follows: TGTGCCAGCAGCTTGGCCTTTTCGGTAGGGCCGAACACTGAAGCTTTCTTT. Its protein product is CASSLAFSVGPNTEAFF.

The rearrangement joins TRBV12-3 or TRBV12-4 to TRBJ1-5, with 9 bases aligning to TRBD1. The CDR3 consists of 15 residues. With 4 bases clipped from V and 4 bases from J, the junction kept 5 bases outside the gene matches. CDR3 nucleotide sequence: TGTGCCAGCAGTTCGGGACAGGGAGTAAATCAGCCCCAGCATTTT. Translation: CASSSGQGVNQPQHF.

This clonotype has a count of ten or more. The CDR3 nucleotides are TGCAGCGTCGGACAGGGGGCGCGTGGCTACACCTTC. As protein: CSVGQGARGYTF. The chain carries TRBV29-1 and TRBJ1-2; 11 positions agree with TRBD1. CDR3 size: 12 residues. V lost 6 bases, J lost 7 bases, and 4 bases stayed unmatched. Germline V lookup: CDR1 SQVTM, CDR2 ANQGSEA.

This clonotype was observed many times. The genes are TRBV29-1 and TRBJ2-3, with TRBD1 as a possible D gene (5 bases). From germline, CDR1 is SQVTM and CDR2 ANQGSEA. The CDR3 runs 13 residues. V dropped 7 bases and J dropped 5 bases, with 16 bases sitting between them. The CDR3 sequence is CSAEEPGLDTQYF. CDR3 nucleotide sequence: TGCAGCGCAGAAGAGCCAGGGTTAGATACGCAGTATTTT.

This clonotype has ten or more counts. This chain connects TRBV6-5 to TRBJ2-3, with D hard to call. The V and J ends lost 2 bases and 1 base respectively, with 7 bases between them. Per germline, CDR1 MNHEY and CDR2 SVGAGI. This CDR3 spans 14 amino acids. CDR3 sequence: CASSYSQGTDTQYF. CDR3 bases: TGTGCCAGCAGTTACAGTCAGGGCACAGATACGCAGTATTTT.

V usage is TRBV9 and J usage is TRBJ1-2, with no clear D. Per the germline V gene, CDR1 is SGDLS and CDR2 is YYNGEE. The CDR3 spans 13 residues. V lost 0 bases and J 5 bases, leaving 8 bases between the germline ends. The CDR3 bases are TGTGCCAGCAGCGTAGAAACACGGTATGGCTACACCTTC. It translates to CASSVETRYGYTF.

This clonotype was picked up many times. The chain employs TRBV29-1 and TRBJ2-3; 15 bases align to TRBD2. Germline CDR1 reads SQVTM; CDR2 reads ANQGSEA. The junction had 15 bases not matched to a gene; V was cut back by 8 bases and J by 3 bases. The CDR3 length is 18 residues. The CDR3 is CSTPDSLGLAGGTDTQYF. In DNA, the CDR3 is TGCAGCACCCCGGACAGCCTGGGACTAGCGGGAGGAACAGATACGCAGTATTTT.

This clonotype was seen a few times. This rearrangement joins TRBV20-1 to TRBJ2-4, with a possible D match to TRBD2 (6 bases). Trimming shortened V by 6 bases and J by 1 base, and 13 bases separated the two germline ends. The CDR3 is 14 amino acids. Germline assignment: CDR1 DFQATT and CDR2 SNEGSKA (reference sequence). CDR3 sequence reads: CSAWDWGAKNIQYF. Written as DNA, the CDR3 is TGCAGTGCATGGGACTGGGGGGCCAAAAACATTCAGTACTTC.

This chain connects TRBV5-6 to TRBJ2-7; a possible D gene is TRBD2 (6 bases). The CDR3 consists of 19 residues. Germline V gene data show CDR1 as SGHDT and CDR2 as YYEEEE. The CDR3 DNA reads TGTGCCGGCAGCTTTCCTCCCAAAAGGGAAGGAGGGCGAACCTACGAGCAGTACGTC. Its translation is CAGSFPPKREGGRTYEQYV.

The chain joins TRBV28 to TRBJ2-5; D call uncertain. Germline loops: CDR1 MDHEN, CDR2 SYDVKM. Trimming stripped 6 bases from V and 6 bases from J, with 17 bases between. The CDR3 is 14 residues long. The DNA of the CDR3 is TGTGCCAGCAGCCCCGACCAGGTCAAGAAGACCCAGTACTTC. Its protein product is CASSPDQVKKTQYF. The variable domain in full, with the rest retrieved from reference TRBV28 and TRBJ2-5, is DVKVTQSSRYLVKRTGEKVFLECVQDMDHENMFWYRQDPGLGLRLIYFSYDVKMKEKGDIPEGYSVSREKKERFSLILESASTNQTSMYLCASSPDQVKKTQYFGPGTRLLVL.

V gene TRBV14 combines with J gene TRBJ2-1; tentatively, D is TRBD1 (6 bases). This CDR3 has 15 amino acids. Trimming removed 0 bases at V and 4 bases at J, with 10 bases between. The V gene's germline CDR1 is SGHDN and CDR2 FVKESK. Here the CDR3 DNA reads TGTGCCAGCAGCCAAGAAAGGGGGAGATACAATGAGCAGTTCTTC. Its translation is CASSQERGRYNEQFF.

The rearrangement joins TRBV5-6 to TRBJ2-3; D is perhaps TRBD1 or TRBD2 (5 bases each). The ends were cut back, 4 bases at V and 1 base at J, with 13 bases in the middle. Germline CDR1 reads SGHDT; CDR2 reads YYEEEE. This CDR3 has 15 residues. CDR3 DNA sequence: TGTGCCAGCAGCAAAGGGACCCACGGCACAGATACGCAGTATTTT. Amino acid sequence: CASSKGTHGTDTQYF. Full variable domain (missing parts from reference TRBV5-6 and TRBJ2-3): DAGVTQSPTHLIKTRGQQVTLRCSPKSGHDTVSWYQQALGQGPQFIFQYYEEEERQRGNFPDRFSGHQFPNYSSELNVNALLLGDSALYLCASSKGTHGTDTQYFGPGTRLTVL.